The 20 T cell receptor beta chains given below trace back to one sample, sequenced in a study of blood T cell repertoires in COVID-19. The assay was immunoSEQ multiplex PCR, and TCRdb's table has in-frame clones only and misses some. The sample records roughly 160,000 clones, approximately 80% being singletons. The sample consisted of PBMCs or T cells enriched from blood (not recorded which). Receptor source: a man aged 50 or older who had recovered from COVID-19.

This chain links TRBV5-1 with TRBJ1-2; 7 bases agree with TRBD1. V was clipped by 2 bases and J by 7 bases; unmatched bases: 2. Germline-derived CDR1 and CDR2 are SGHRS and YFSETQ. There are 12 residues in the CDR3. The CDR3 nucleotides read TGCGCCAGCAGCTTAAACAGGGGTGGCTACACCTTC. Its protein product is CASSLNRGGYTF.

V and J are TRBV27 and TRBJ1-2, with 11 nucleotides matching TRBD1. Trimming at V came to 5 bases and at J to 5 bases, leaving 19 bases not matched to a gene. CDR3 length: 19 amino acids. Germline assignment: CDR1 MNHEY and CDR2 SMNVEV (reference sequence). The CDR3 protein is CASSSATGTGGFSRYGYTF. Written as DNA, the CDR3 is TGTGCCAGCAGTAGCGCGACCGGGACAGGGGGGTTTTCGCGATATGGCTACACCTTC.

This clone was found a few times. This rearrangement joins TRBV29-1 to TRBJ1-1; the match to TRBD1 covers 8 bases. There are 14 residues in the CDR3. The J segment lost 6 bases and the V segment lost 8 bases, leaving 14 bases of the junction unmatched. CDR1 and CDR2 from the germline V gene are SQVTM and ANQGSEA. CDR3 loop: CSTGAGGRGPEAFF. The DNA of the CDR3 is TGCAGCACGGGGGCAGGGGGCCGTGGCCCTGAAGCTTTCTTT.

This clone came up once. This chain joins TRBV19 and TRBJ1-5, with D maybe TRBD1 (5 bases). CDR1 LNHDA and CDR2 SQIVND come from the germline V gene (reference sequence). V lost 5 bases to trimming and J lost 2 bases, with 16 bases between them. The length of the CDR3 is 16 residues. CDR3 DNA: TGTGCCAGTAGTGTCAACTCGGGACTTGGCAATCAGCCCCAGCATTTT. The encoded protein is CASSVNSGLGNQPQHF.

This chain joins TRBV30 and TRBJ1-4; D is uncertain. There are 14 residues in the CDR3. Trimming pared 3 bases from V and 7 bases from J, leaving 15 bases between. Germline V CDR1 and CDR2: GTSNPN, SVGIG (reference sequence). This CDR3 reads CAWSQAALPEKLFF. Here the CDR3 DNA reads TGTGCCTGGAGCCAGGCAGCTCTCCCTGAAAAACTGTTTTTT.

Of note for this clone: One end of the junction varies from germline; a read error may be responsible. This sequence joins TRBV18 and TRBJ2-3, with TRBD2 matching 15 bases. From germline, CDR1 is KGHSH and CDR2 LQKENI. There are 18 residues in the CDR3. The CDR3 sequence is CASSPPGLAGGYTNTQYF. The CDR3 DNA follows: TGTGCCAGCTCACCCCCGGGACTAGCGGGGGGTTACACAAATACGCAGTATTTT.

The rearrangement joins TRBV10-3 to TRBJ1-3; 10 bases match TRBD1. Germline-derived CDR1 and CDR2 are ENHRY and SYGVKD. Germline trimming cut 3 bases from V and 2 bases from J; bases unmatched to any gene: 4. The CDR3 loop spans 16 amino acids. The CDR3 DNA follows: TGTGCCATCAGTGAATTGACAGGGGGCACTGGAAACACCATATATTTT. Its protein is CAISELTGGTGNTIYF.

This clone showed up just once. CDR3 coding DNA: TGTGCCAGCAGTTTAAGGGGACTAGCAGCCTACGAGCAGTACTTC. This translates into CASSLRGLAAYEQYF. The chain employs TRBV27 and TRBJ2-7, with TRBD2 matching over 9 bases. With 2 bases clipped from V and 2 bases from J, the junction kept 4 bases outside the gene matches. Looked up from germline, CDR1 is MNHEY and CDR2 is SMNVEV (reference sequence). The CDR3 is 15 amino acids.

CDR3 loop: CASSFWSFGTGQHQNTEAFF. DNA of the CDR3: TGTGCCAGCAGTTTTTGGTCTTTCGGGACAGGGCAACATCAGAACACTGAAGCTTTCTTT. The rearrangement joins TRBV28 to TRBJ1-1; TRBD1 agrees at 9 bases. The V gene end was trimmed by 3 bases and the J gene end by 1 base; junction bases not matched to a gene: 18. The CDR3 is 20 residues long. Germline CDR1 reads MDHEN; CDR2 reads SYDVKM.

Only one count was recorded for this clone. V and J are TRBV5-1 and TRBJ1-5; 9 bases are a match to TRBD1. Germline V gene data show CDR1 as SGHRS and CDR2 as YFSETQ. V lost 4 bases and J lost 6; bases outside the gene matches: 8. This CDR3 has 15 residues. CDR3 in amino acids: CASSPEGTGSQPQHF. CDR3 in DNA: TGCGCCAGCAGCCCGGAGGGGACAGGGAGTCAGCCCCAGCATTTT.

CDR3 in amino acids: CASSVGAGSSTDTQYF. In nucleotides, the CDR3 is TGTGCCAGCAGTGTAGGGGCAGGATCTAGCACAGATACGCAGTATTTT. The genes are TRBV2 and TRBJ2-3; tentative D call: TRBD1 (5 bases). Deletions cut 4 bases from V and 0 bases from J, with 14 bases between. The germline CDR1 and CDR2 sequences are SNHLY and FYNNEI. The CDR3 covers 16 residues.

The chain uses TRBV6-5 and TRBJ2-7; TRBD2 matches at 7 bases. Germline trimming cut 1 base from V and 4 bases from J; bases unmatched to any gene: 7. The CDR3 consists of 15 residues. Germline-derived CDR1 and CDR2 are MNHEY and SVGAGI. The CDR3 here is CASSYYSGTPYEQYF. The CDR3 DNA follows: TGTGCCAGCAGTTACTACAGCGGGACCCCTTACGAGCAGTACTTC.

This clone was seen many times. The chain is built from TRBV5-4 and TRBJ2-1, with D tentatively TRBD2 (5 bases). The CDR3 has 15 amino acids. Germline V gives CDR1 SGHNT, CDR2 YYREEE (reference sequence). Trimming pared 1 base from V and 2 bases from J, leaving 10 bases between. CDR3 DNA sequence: TGTGCCAGCAGCTTGAATAGCGTAACCTACAATGAGCAGTTCTTC. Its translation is CASSLNSVTYNEQFF.

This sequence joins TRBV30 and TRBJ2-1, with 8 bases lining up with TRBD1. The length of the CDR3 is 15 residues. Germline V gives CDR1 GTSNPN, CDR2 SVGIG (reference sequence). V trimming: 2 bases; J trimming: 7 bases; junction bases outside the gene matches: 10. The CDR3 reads CAWSPFGQGRNEQFF. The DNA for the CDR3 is TGTGCCTGGAGTCCATTTGGACAGGGCCGAAATGAGCAGTTCTTC.

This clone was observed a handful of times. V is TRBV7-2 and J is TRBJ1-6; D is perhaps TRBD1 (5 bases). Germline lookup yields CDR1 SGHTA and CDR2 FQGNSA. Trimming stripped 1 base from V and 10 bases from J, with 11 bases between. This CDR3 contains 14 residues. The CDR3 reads CASSLEKGLSPLHF. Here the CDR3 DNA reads TGTGCCAGCAGCTTAGAAAAGGGGTTGTCACCCCTCCACTTT.

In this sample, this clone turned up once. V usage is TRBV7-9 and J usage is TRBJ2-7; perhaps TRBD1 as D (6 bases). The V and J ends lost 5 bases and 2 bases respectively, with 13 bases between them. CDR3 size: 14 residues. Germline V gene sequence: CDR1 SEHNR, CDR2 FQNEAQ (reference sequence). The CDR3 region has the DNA TGTGCCAGCAGCCCCGGACAGAGTACCTACGAGCAGTACTTC. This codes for CASSPGQSTYEQYF.

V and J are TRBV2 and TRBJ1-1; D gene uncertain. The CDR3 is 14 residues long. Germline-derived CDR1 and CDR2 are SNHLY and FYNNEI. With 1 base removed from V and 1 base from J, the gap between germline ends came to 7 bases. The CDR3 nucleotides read TGTGCCAGCAGTGAAGACAGCTGGAACACTGAAGCTTTCTTT. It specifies CASSEDSWNTEAFF. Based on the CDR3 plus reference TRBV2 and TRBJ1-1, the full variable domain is EPEVTQTPSHQVTQMGQEVILRCVPISNHLYFYWYRQILGQKVEFLVSFYNNEISEKSEIFDDQFSVERPDGSNFTLKIRSTKLEDSAMYFCASSEDSWNTEAFFGQGTRLTVV.

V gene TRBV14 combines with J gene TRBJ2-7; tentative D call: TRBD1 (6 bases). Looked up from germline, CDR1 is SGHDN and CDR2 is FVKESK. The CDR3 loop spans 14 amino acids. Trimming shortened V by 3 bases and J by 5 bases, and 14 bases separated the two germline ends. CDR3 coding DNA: TGTGCCAGCAGCCATTCTGGACAGTCGGACGAGCAGTACTTC. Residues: CASSHSGQSDEQYF.

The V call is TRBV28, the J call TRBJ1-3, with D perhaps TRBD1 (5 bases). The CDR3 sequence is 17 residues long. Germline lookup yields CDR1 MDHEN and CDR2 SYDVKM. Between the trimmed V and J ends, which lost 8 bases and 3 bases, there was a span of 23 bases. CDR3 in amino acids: CASYKQFGGVDGNTIYF. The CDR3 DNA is TGTGCCAGCTACAAACAGTTTGGGGGGGTAGATGGAAACACCATATATTTT.

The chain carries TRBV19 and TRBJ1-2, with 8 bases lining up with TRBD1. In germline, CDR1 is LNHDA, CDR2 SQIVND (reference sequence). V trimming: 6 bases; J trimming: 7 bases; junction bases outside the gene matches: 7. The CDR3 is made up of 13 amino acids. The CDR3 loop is CASRTSGGSGYTF. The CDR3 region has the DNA TGTGCCAGTAGGACTTCAGGGGGCAGTGGCTACACCTTC.